One and the same sample provided the 20 T cell receptor beta chains below, sequenced in a study of T-cell reconstitution after alpha-beta-depleted transplantation in children. Unique molecular identifiers featured in how the TCRbeta library was prepared. TCRdb redid the calling of the PCR reads with MiXCR, one entry per CDR3 protein. The data contain about 510,000 distinct CDR3 sequences, around 10% of them singletons. The sequences come from PBMCs, mostly from graft donor cells, collected 180 days after TCRalphabeta/CD19-depleted stem cell transplant. These receptors all come from a female patient aged 2-9 years who had a stem cell transplant for aplastic anemia, so the T cells may come from the graft donor.

The rearrangement uses TRBV6-5 and TRBJ2-5; 13 nucleotides line up with TRBD2. Per germline, CDR1 MNHEY and CDR2 SVGAGI. This CDR3 comprises 17 residues. V gave up 2 bases and J gave up 5 bases; unmatched junction bases: 8. In DNA form, the CDR3 reads TGTGCCAGCAGTTACCCAGGACTAGCGGGAGTAGAGGAGACCCAGTACTTC. Amino acids: CASSYPGLAGVEETQYF.

This clonotype has at least ten counts. This chain joins TRBV20-1 and TRBJ2-7, with D unresolved. The CDR3 length is 14 residues. CDR1 and CDR2 from the germline V gene are DFQATT and SNEGSKA (reference sequence). The germline V and J ends were trimmed by 0 bases and 2 bases, with 11 bases remaining between them. The CDR3 region has the DNA TGCAGTGCTAGAGAACGAGCCTTTCCCTACGAGCAGTACTTC. It codes for CSARERAFPYEQYF.

V is TRBV27 and J is TRBJ1-2; 8 nucleotides match TRBD1. The CDR3 has 14 amino acids. Per the germline V gene, CDR1 is MNHEY and CDR2 is SMNVEV (reference sequence). The junction had 3 bases not matched to a gene; V was cut back by 2 bases and J by 4 bases. CDR3 bases: TGTGCCAGCAGTTTAATCGACAGGGGCTATGGCTACACCTTC. It specifies CASSLIDRGYGYTF.

The V and J genes are TRBV5-1 and TRBJ2-7; 10 bases map to TRBD1. This CDR3 contains 15 residues. V shed 4 bases and J 7 bases; nucleotides not matched to a gene: 11. The germline V gene encodes CDR1 SGHRS and CDR2 YFSETQ. The CDR3 nucleotides read TGCGCCAGCAGCACAAGGGACAGGGGAAGAGGGGAGCAGTACTTC. Residues: CASSTRDRGRGEQYF.

The chain carries TRBV7-2 and TRBJ1-4; D is possibly TRBD1 (6 bases). Per the germline V gene, CDR1 is SGHTA and CDR2 is FQGNSA. Between the trimmed V and J ends, which lost 1 base and 6 bases, there was a span of 15 bases. CDR3 length: 16 residues. The CDR3 bases are TGTGCCAGCAGCTTAGACCTAGTCAGGGGCCATGAAAAACTGTTTTTT. This codes for CASSLDLVRGHEKLFF.

This clonotype has only a few counts. This chain connects TRBV12-3 or TRBV12-4 to TRBJ2-4, with no clear D. The CDR3 has 11 residues. Trimming took 8 bases from V and 3 from J, leaving 5 bases between them. The CDR3 region is CASGDKNIQYF. CDR3 nucleotide sequence: TGTGCCAGCGGAGACAAAAACATTCAGTACTTC.

The rearrangement uses TRBV20-1 and TRBJ2-7; possibly TRBD1 or TRBD2 for D (6 bases each). Trimming stripped 5 bases from V and 0 bases from J, with 17 bases between. Per germline, CDR1 DFQATT and CDR2 SNEGSKA (reference sequence). The CDR3 is made up of 15 amino acids. CDR3: CSASNREAFSYEQYF. The CDR3 nucleotides are TGCAGTGCTTCTAACAGGGAGGCCTTCTCCTACGAGCAGTACTTC.

The chain links TRBV6-1 to TRBJ1-1; D gene unclear. The CDR3 has 14 residues. Germline CDR1 MNHNS, CDR2 SASEGT. V was pared by 6 bases and J by 0 bases, with 11 bases between. CDR3 amino acids: CASRNSRMNTEAFF. In DNA, the CDR3 is TGTGCCAGCAGGAACAGTAGGATGAACACTGAAGCTTTCTTT.

This clonotype was seen a handful of times. This chain joins TRBV20-1 and TRBJ2-2; no reliable D call. Germline V gene lookup returns CDR1 DFQATT and CDR2 SNEGSKA (reference sequence). V gave up 3 bases and J gave up 1 base, with 3 bases separating them. The CDR3 loop spans 12 amino acids. CDR3 sequence: CSARRNTGELFF. The CDR3 DNA reads TGCAGTGCTAGGCGGAACACCGGGGAGCTGTTTTTT.

A few counts support this clonotype. The V call is TRBV6-5, the J call TRBJ2-5; D unclear. Germline values: CDR1 MNHEY, CDR2 SVGAGI. This CDR3 comprises 13 residues. The V gene lost 0 bases and the J gene lost 4 bases, with 6 bases spanning the gap. The CDR3 protein is CASSYSIGETQYF. The CDR3 region has the DNA TGTGCCAGCAGTTACTCGATTGGAGAGACCCAGTACTTC.

This chain uses TRBV5-1 with TRBJ2-7, with 12 bases fitting TRBD2. J was trimmed by 5 bases and V by 2 bases; bases with no gene match: 2. The germline gives CDR1 SGHRS, CDR2 YFSETQ. This CDR3 contains 14 residues. Here the CDR3 DNA reads TGCGCCAGCAGCTTTCTAGCGGGAGGGCACGAGCAGTACGTC. Protein sequence: CASSFLAGGHEQYV.

J is TRBJ1-4 and V is TRBV20-1, with TRBD1 matching over 7 bases. Germline CDR1 DFQATT, CDR2 SNEGSKA (reference sequence). The J segment lost 8 bases and the V segment lost 6 bases, leaving 12 bases of the junction unmatched. There are 14 residues in the CDR3. Here the CDR3 DNA reads TGCAGTGCACCGACCACAGGGGCGGGCGAAAAACTGTTTTTT. Translating gives CSAPTTGAGEKLFF.

The V and J genes are TRBV29-1 and TRBJ1-2, with 7 bases matching TRBD1. The trim removed 3 bases at V and 0 bases at J, leaving 7 bases unmatched. The CDR3 loop spans 15 amino acids. CDR1 is SQVTM and CDR2 is ANQGSEA in the germline V gene. CDR3 DNA sequence: TGCAGCGTTGAGAAGGGACAGAGTTCTAACTATGGCTACACCTTC. Protein sequence: CSVEKGQSSNYGYTF.

The J gene is TRBJ2-7, the V gene TRBV20-1, with 9 bases fitting TRBD1. The V gene end was trimmed by 0 bases and the J gene end by 7 bases; junction bases not matched to a gene: 10. The CDR3 runs to 15 residues. Germline V lookup: CDR1 DFQATT, CDR2 SNEGSKA (reference sequence). CDR3 in DNA: TGCAGTGCTAGAGATTCCGGACAGGGGATGAGGGAGCAGTACTTC. It codes for CSARDSGQGMREQYF.

This clonotype was counted between two and nine times. This sequence joins TRBV28 and TRBJ1-1; D not certain. From germline, CDR1 is MDHEN and CDR2 SYDVKM. The V gene lost 4 bases and the J gene lost 9 bases, with 9 bases spanning the gap. This CDR3 has 11 residues. CDR3 sequence reads: CASSSHEKAFF. The CDR3 nucleotides are TGTGCCAGCAGTTCACACGAAAAAGCTTTCTTT.

The chain links TRBV5-1 to TRBJ2-7; D is possibly TRBD1 or TRBD2 (5 bases each). Germline CDR1 is SGHRS and CDR2 is YFSETQ. V was cut by 4 bases and J by 6 bases, with 14 bases left in between. This CDR3 spans 13 amino acids. CDR3 DNA sequence: TGCGCCAGCAGCAGGACCGGGACGGGCGAGCAGTACGTC. Residues: CASSRTGTGEQYV.

CDR3 in DNA: TGTGCCAGCAGTTACTCGATTCGACAGGACAGGGTCTACCAGCCCCAGCATTTT. Residues: CASSYSIRQDRVYQPQHF. The chain joins TRBV6-7 to TRBJ1-5, with 8 bases matching TRBD1. TRBV6-7 counts as an open reading frame of uncertain function. The ends lost 0 bases at V and 7 bases at J; junction bases unmatched: 14. This CDR3 region has 18 residues.

This clonotype was seen only a few times. The V and J genes are TRBV7-9 and TRBJ1-3; D gene ambiguous. Deletions cut 5 bases from V and 0 bases from J, with 14 bases between. CDR3 size: 16 residues. Germline-derived CDR1 and CDR2 are SEHNR and FQNEAQ (reference sequence). In DNA form, the CDR3 reads TGTGCCAGCAGCGGACGGACGTCGCGCTCTGGAAACACCATATATTTT. This encodes CASSGRTSRSGNTIYF.

The V call is TRBV5-6, the J call TRBJ2-5, with 9 bases aligning to TRBD1. The CDR3 has 15 amino acids. Germline V lookup: CDR1 SGHDT, CDR2 YYEEEE. Trimming cost V 4 bases and J 3 bases; bases outside gene matches: 7. CDR3 in DNA: TGTGCCAGCAGCGGGGGGACAGGGAAAGAAGAGACCCAGTACTTC. This encodes CASSGGTGKEETQYF.

In this sample, this clonotype turned up a few times. This rearrangement joins TRBV4-1 to TRBJ1-2; no definite D call. V gave up 1 base and J gave up 0 bases, with 9 bases separating them. The CDR3 consists of 15 residues. Germline CDR1 MGHRA, CDR2 YSYEKL. CDR3 amino acids: CASSQGVSSNYGYTF. DNA of the CDR3: TGCGCCAGCAGCCAAGGGGTCAGTTCTAACTATGGCTACACCTTC.